Below, 21 T cell receptor beta chains from the same sample are listed, as sequenced in a study of blood T cells in healthy people across ages. Next came a second PCR, run for about 7 to 12 cycles, which used a sample-barcoded 5' primer along with a J-beta primer mix. TCRdb reprocessed the 5' RACE reads with MiXCR, giving one entry per CDR3 protein. In the table there are about 940,000 distinct CDR3 sequences, under 50% of which are singletons. Sample: blood. The receptor source for this set is a man aged 30-40 years in good health.

This clonotype showed up just a few times. V usage is TRBV29-1 and J usage is TRBJ2-7; D is ambiguous. CDR3 length equals 13 residues. Trimming removed 5 bases from V and 1 base from J, with 12 bases in between. Germline V gene data show CDR1 as SQVTM and CDR2 as ANQGSEA. The CDR3 DNA follows: TGCAGCGTTCAGGTCTCCGAGTCCTACGAGCAGTACTTC. It encodes CSVQVSESYEQYF.

This chain joins TRBV21-1 and TRBJ2-3. TRBV21-1 is a recognized pseudogene. The CDR3 loop spans 14 amino acids. CDR3 nucleotide sequence: TGTGCCAGCAGCAAAGCGCGAACGGACGGTACGCAGTATTTT. Its translation is CASSKARTDGTQYF.

This clonotype has a handful of counts. V gene TRBV6-5 combines with J gene TRBJ2-1; D possibly matches TRBD1 or TRBD2 (5 bases each). The V and J ends lost 1 base and 10 bases respectively, with 26 bases between them. The CDR3 runs to 18 residues. CDR1 is MNHEY, CDR2 SVGAGI, per germline. CDR3 DNA: TGTGCCAGCAGTTACTTGGTAGGGGATGGGCGGAGGATGGAGGAGCAGTTCTTC. The encoded protein is CASSYLVGDGRRMEEQFF.

This clonotype was counted between two and nine times. This chain links TRBV3-1 with TRBJ2-3; 16 bases map to TRBD2. V was clipped by 4 bases and J by 6 bases; unmatched bases: 7. There are 17 residues in the CDR3. Germline values: CDR1 LGHDT, CDR2 YNNKEL (reference sequence). CDR3 sequence reads: CASSRMGLAGGTDTQYF. For the CDR3, the DNA is TGTGCCAGCAGCCGAATGGGACTAGCGGGGGGGACGGATACGCAGTATTTT.

The chain combines TRBV4-3 with TRBJ2-4, with no clear D. The CDR3 has 16 residues. V lost 0 bases and J 2 bases, leaving 11 bases between the germline ends. CDR1 and CDR2 from the germline V gene are LGHNA and YSLEER. CDR3 protein: CASSQDTAATKNIQYF. The CDR3 DNA follows: TGCGCCAGCAGCCAAGATACGGCAGCGACCAAAAACATTCAGTACTTC.

There are many counts of this clonotype. The chain recombines TRBV7-2 with TRBJ1-2; the D is unclear. The CDR3 sequence is 12 residues long. V lost 5 bases, J lost 4 bases, and 8 bases lay in between. Germline V lookup: CDR1 SGHTA, CDR2 FQGNSA. The CDR3 DNA follows: TGTGCCAGCAGCCCAGGAGTCTATGGCTACACCTTC. The encoded protein is CASSPGVYGYTF.

The chain couples TRBV3-1 to TRBJ2-1, with D maybe TRBD2 (5 bases). Trimming pared 0 bases from V and 13 bases from J, leaving 19 bases between. Per germline, CDR1 LGHDT and CDR2 YNNKEL (reference sequence). This CDR3 has 15 residues. The CDR3 region is CASSQDPGRGETQFF. DNA for the CDR3: TGTGCCAGCAGCCAAGATCCAGGTCGTGGGGAGACCCAGTTCTTC.

The table lists this clonotype with a few counts. The chain recombines TRBV12-5 with TRBJ1-2; 10 bases map to TRBD1. V lost 2 bases, J lost 5 bases, and 8 bases stayed unmatched. The CDR3 totals 16 residues. Germline V gene data show CDR1 as LGHNT and CDR2 as FRNRAP. The CDR3 is CASGLIRDRGSYGYTF. Here the CDR3 DNA reads TGTGCTAGTGGTTTGATCCGGGACAGGGGCTCTTATGGCTACACCTTC.

This clonotype has only a few counts. A read error may explain this, as a much larger clone is one base away. The chain uses TRBV6-2 or TRBV6-3 and TRBJ2-7; D remains unclear. This CDR3 spans 14 amino acids. Looked up from germline, CDR1 is MNHEY and CDR2 is SVGEGT. The CDR3 is CASSDSRGRDEQYF. DNA for the CDR3: TGTGCCAGCAGTGACTCAAGAGGAAGGGACGAGCAGTACTTC.

This clonotype occurred a few times. This sequence joins TRBV29-1 and TRBJ1-4, with 10 bases lining up with TRBD1. The CDR3 has 13 amino acids. Germline CDR1 is SQVTM and CDR2 is ANQGSEA. With V trimmed by 7 bases and J by 7 bases, 6 bases remained unmatched. CDR3 DNA sequence: TGCAGCGCCGGGAGGGACAGGGGTGAAAAACTGTTTTTT. Encoded protein: CSAGRDRGEKLFF.

The chain joins TRBV3-1 to TRBJ2-3; the D gene could be TRBD1 or TRBD2 (5 bases each). V dropped 8 bases and J dropped 0 bases, with 9 bases sitting between them. The CDR3 length is 13 residues. Germline CDR1 and CDR2: LGHDT and YNNKEL (reference sequence). Here the CDR3 DNA reads TGTGCCAGCGGGGGTTGGAGCACAGATACGCAGTATTTT. Encoded protein: CASGGWSTDTQYF.

V is TRBV6-2 or TRBV6-3 and J is TRBJ1-5; tentatively, D is TRBD1 (6 bases). The CDR3 length is 15 residues. V lost 4 bases, J lost 2 bases, and 12 bases lay in between. The germline V gene encodes CDR1 MNHEY and CDR2 SVGEGT. CDR3 protein: CASSWDKTRNQPQHF. CDR3 bases: TGTGCCAGCAGTTGGGACAAGACCCGCAATCAGCCCCAGCATTTT.

The count of this clonotype is one. V and J are TRBV24-1 and TRBJ2-3, with D possibly being TRBD1 (5 bases). The CDR3 spans 17 residues. Germline CDR1 and CDR2: KGHDR and SFDVKD. Trimming shortened V by 4 bases and J by 1 base, and 17 bases separated the two germline ends. The CDR3 loop is CATSETRVPGRTDTQYF. CDR3 DNA sequence: TGTGCCACCAGTGAAACCAGGGTTCCCGGTCGCACAGATACGCAGTATTTT.

This clonotype was recorded a few times. The chain combines TRBV29-1 with TRBJ2-7, with 10 bases identical to TRBD1. J lost 0 bases, V lost 7 bases, and 6 bases had no gene match. This CDR3 has 14 residues. CDR1 is SQVTM and CDR2 is ANQGSEA in the germline V gene. The CDR3 DNA reads as TGCAGCGCCGGACAGGGGGAGTCCTCCTACGAGCAGTACTTC. Its translation is CSAGQGESSYEQYF.

The gene calls are TRBV27 and TRBJ2-7; perhaps D is TRBD1 or TRBD2 (5 bases each). V was shortened by 0 bases and J by 4 bases, with 16 bases between the two germline ends. The CDR3 length is 16 residues. The V gene's germline CDR1 is MNHEY and CDR2 SMNVEV (reference sequence). The CDR3 loop is CASSLSSPGPTYEQYF. The CDR3, as DNA: TGTGCCAGCAGTTTATCGTCGCCGGGACCCACATACGAGCAGTACTTC.

This clonotype was seen a handful of times. V is TRBV5-1 and J is TRBJ1-1, with D uncertain. Germline lookup yields CDR1 SGHRS and CDR2 YFSETQ. This CDR3 contains 15 residues. V was clipped by 6 bases and J by 0 bases, with 15 bases between them. CDR3 residues: CASMSYGDMNTEAFF. Written as DNA, the CDR3 is TGCGCCAGCATGTCGTACGGAGACATGAACACTGAAGCTTTCTTT. Together with reference TRBV5-1 and TRBJ1-1, the CDR3 gives the full variable domain: KAGVTQTPRYLIKTRGQQVTLSCSPISGHRSVSWYQQTPGQGLQFLFEYFSETQRNKGNFPGRFSGRQFSNSRSEMNVSTLELGDSALYLCASMSYGDMNTEAFFGQGTRLTVV.

This clonotype was seen a handful of times. This chain joins TRBV5-6 and TRBJ1-2; tentatively, D is TRBD1 (5 bases). The CDR3 has 14 residues. The germline V gene encodes CDR1 SGHDT and CDR2 YYEEEE. V was cut by 3 bases and J by 2 bases, with 11 bases left in between. For the CDR3, the DNA is TGTGCCAGCAGCTCGGGACTATCGAACTATGGCTACACCTTC. Residues: CASSSGLSNYGYTF.

This clonotype was seen a few times. The chain joins TRBV10-3 to TRBJ2-3; D uncertain. Germline CDR1 reads ENHRY; CDR2 reads SYGVKD. V dropped 6 bases and J dropped 3 bases, with 10 bases sitting between them. This CDR3 region has 13 residues. Written as DNA, the CDR3 is TGTGCCATCAGGGACCAAATGACAGATACGCAGTATTTT. Translating gives CAIRDQMTDTQYF.

The rearrangement joins TRBV20-1 to TRBJ2-7; 11 bases are a match to TRBD2. V dropped 5 bases and J dropped 6; count of bases not matched to a gene: 6. The CDR3 spans 13 residues. Per germline, CDR1 DFQATT and CDR2 SNEGSKA (reference sequence). For the CDR3, the DNA is TGCAGTGCTGTTAGCGGGAGGGCCGGCGAGCAGTACTTC. Its protein product is CSAVSGRAGEQYF.

As for this clonotype: The junction departs from the called germline gene at one end, perhaps through a read error. This rearrangement joins TRBV14 to TRBJ2-5, with D unclear. The CDR3 length is 13 residues. Per the germline V gene, CDR1 is SGHDN and CDR2 is FVKESK. The DNA of the CDR3 is TGTGCCAACAGCCAAGATTCCGTCGGGACCCAGTACTTC. This sequence encodes CANSQDSVGTQYF.

The chain recombines TRBV20-1 with TRBJ1-2; D possibly corresponds to TRBD1 (5 bases). Germline-derived CDR1 and CDR2 are DFQATT and SNEGSKA (reference sequence). The germline V and J ends were trimmed by 6 bases and 7 bases, with 12 bases remaining between them. There are 11 residues in the CDR3. CDR3 protein: CSATRVSGYTF. The CDR3 bases are TGCAGTGCAACCAGGGTTTCTGGCTACACCTTC.